This TCR beta chain was sequenced for a study of T cell repertoires in cytomegalovirus infection. Overall study context: It was the public TCR beta signatures that indicated both CMV infection and matching HLA type.

TCRdb analysed the reads with MiXCR anew, one entry per CDR3 protein. Counted here are approximately 990,000 distinct CDR3 sequences, roughly 31% occurring once; the ten biggest clones make up over 10%. The study, taken as a whole, reports: CMV-specific HLA-C-restricted TCR beta clonotypes dominated the ex vivo response. Based on cumulative public TCR beta family frequency, carriers of CMV plus the relevant HLA were identified.

This clonotype was found a few times. As yet, its antigen is unknown. The sequence was obtained from a human donor in good health (CMV status not recorded). Some clones in this sample may be carry-over from other donors' samples. The input for sequencing was cultured CD8+ T cells from PBMCs, taken from culture after CMV antigen stimulation.

This CDR3 is CASSFEGYTGELFF. CDR3 in DNA: TGTGCCAGCAGTTTCGAAGGGTACACCGGGGAGCTGTTTTTT. The chain employs TRBV28 and TRBJ2-2; D remains unclear. Trimming took off 3 bases at V and 3 bases at J, with 8 bases between the two ends. The CDR3 length is 14 residues. The V gene's germline CDR1 is MDHEN and CDR2 SYDVKM.